This T cell receptor (beta chain) was profiled in a study of cytomegalovirus exposure and HLA in healthy donors. General study points: CMV serostatus alone was available as immune exposure information.

Worth noting for this clone: Its specificity is unknown.

PCR employed 60 Vbeta and 13 Jbeta primers. The data were produced by immunoSEQ multiplex PCR, yet TCRdb's version contains in-frame clones alone and is incomplete. The sample includes approximately 210,000 clones, around 87% seen only once; the top ten take approximately 1.5%. V dropped 4 bases and J dropped 3; count of bases not matched to a gene: 7. This CDR3 has 15 amino acids. Germline-derived CDR1 and CDR2 are SGHRS and YFSETQ. V and J are TRBV5-1 and TRBJ2-1, with TRBD1 matching over 7 bases. Material: PBMCs. The TCR originated in a woman between 18 and 30 years old in good health and CMV-seronegative. CDR3 in amino acids: CASSKQGKGYNEQFF. Here the CDR3 DNA reads TGCGCCAGCAGCAAACAGGGGAAGGGCTACAATGAGCAGTTCTTC.